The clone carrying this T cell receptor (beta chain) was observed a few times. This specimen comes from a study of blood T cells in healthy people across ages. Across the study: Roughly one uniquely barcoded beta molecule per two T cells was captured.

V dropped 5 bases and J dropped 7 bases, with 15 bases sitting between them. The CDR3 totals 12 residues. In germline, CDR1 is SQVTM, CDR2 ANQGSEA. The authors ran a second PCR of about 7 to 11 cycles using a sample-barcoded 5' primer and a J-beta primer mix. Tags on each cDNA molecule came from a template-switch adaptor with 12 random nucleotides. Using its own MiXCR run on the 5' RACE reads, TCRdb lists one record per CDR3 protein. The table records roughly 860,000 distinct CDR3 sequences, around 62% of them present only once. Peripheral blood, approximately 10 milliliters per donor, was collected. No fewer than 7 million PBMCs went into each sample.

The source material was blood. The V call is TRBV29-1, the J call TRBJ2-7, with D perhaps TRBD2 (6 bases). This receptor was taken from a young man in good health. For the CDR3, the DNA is TGCAGCGTTTTCTCTAGGGCGGGAGAGCAGTACTTC. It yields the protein CSVFSRAGEQYF.